Below are 11 T cell receptor beta chains sequenced from a single sample in a study of blood T cell repertoires in COVID-19. Repertoires were generated with immunoSEQ multiplex PCR, while TCRdb's copy carries only in-frame clones and drops some. The sample has some 64,000 clones; roughly 84% are singletons. The sample comprised peripheral blood. The receptors come from a man between 60 and 75 years old with COVID-19, enrolled during active disease.

The gene calls are TRBV10-3 and TRBJ2-3; 9 bases match TRBD2. V was clipped by 9 bases and J by 3 bases; unmatched bases: 7. The CDR3 is made up of 14 amino acids. CDR1 is ENHRY, CDR2 SYGVKD, per germline. CDR3: CAIADSGGTDTQYF. The CDR3 nucleotides read TGTGCCATAGCGGACAGCGGGGGGACAGATACGCAGTATTTT.

The chain joins TRBV7-9 to TRBJ1-3; a weak D match, TRBD1 (6 bases). Germline assignment: CDR1 SEHNR and CDR2 FQNEAQ (reference sequence). The V gene lost 1 base and the J gene lost 3 bases, with 19 bases spanning the gap. The CDR3 extends over 18 amino acids. CDR3 loop: CASSLVAQDRGGGNTIYF. The DNA for the CDR3 is TGTGCCAGCAGCTTAGTGGCCCAGGACAGAGGGGGTGGAAACACCATATATTTT.

This chain joins TRBV6-5 and TRBJ2-4; 11 bases line up with TRBD1. Germline assignment: CDR1 MNHEY and CDR2 SVGAGI. The CDR3 has 13 residues. J lost 13 bases, V lost 6 bases, and 8 bases had no gene match. The CDR3 region is CASSVMDRGPQYF. The CDR3 DNA reads TGTGCCAGCAGCGTTATGGACAGGGGGCCCCAGTACTTC.

The chain couples TRBV10-2 to TRBJ1-1; D is possibly TRBD1 (5 bases). Germline lookup yields CDR1 WSHSY and CDR2 SAAADI. V was shortened by 6 bases and J by 3 bases, with 11 bases between the two germline ends. This CDR3 region has 13 residues. The CDR3: CASRTEIYTEAFF. DNA of the CDR3: TGCGCCAGCAGGACAGAAATTTACACTGAAGCTTTCTTT.

This chain uses TRBV28 with TRBJ1-2, with 8 bases that match TRBD1. The CDR3 has 18 residues. J lost 5 bases, V lost 5 bases, and 19 bases had no gene match. CDR1 MDHEN and CDR2 SYDVKM come from the germline V gene. CDR3 sequence reads: CASSARDRTRFGRYGYTF. CDR3 coding DNA: TGTGCCAGCAGTGCAAGGGACAGGACTCGCTTCGGCCGATATGGCTACACCTTC.

The chain is built from TRBV20-1 and TRBJ2-5, with D maybe TRBD2 (6 bases). The CDR3 contains 13 residues. CDR1 is DFQATT and CDR2 is SNEGSKA in the germline V gene (reference sequence). V lost 3 bases, J lost 2 bases, and 10 bases lay in between. In nucleotides, the CDR3 is TGCAGTGCTAGTCGGGAGATACAAGAGACCCAGTACTTC. It encodes CSASREIQETQYF.

The chain combines TRBV28 with TRBJ1-2; a possible D gene is TRBD1 (5 bases). The CDR3 extends over 13 amino acids. Germline CDR1 and CDR2: MDHEN and SYDVKM. V lost 1 base and J 13 bases, leaving 16 bases between the germline ends. DNA for the CDR3: TGTGCCAGCAGTTTATCCTACCAGGACACGAGCACCTTC. This translates into CASSLSYQDTSTF.

This sequence joins TRBV14 and TRBJ1-6; D is ambiguous. The germline V and J ends were trimmed by 0 bases and 8 bases, with 5 bases remaining between them. The CDR3 has 13 amino acids. Germline assignment: CDR1 SGHDN and CDR2 FVKESK. CDR3 bases: TGTGCCAGCAGCCAAGAACAGCATTCACCCCTCCACTTT. This translates into CASSQEQHSPLHF.

CDR3 sequence (DNA): TGTGCCAGCAGTGATTGGGGAGCAGATACGCAGTATTTT. Its protein product is CASSDWGADTQYF. The chain uses TRBV25-1 and TRBJ2-3, with D possibly being TRBD2 (5 bases). Trimming cost V 3 bases and J 4 bases, with 8 bases left between them. The V gene's germline CDR1 is MGHDK and CDR2 SYGVNS. The CDR3 is made up of 13 amino acids.

For this clone: Germline is not matched at one junction end, which may reflect a read error. The gene calls are TRBV10-2 and TRBJ1-2; 10 bases align to TRBD1. This CDR3 contains 14 residues. Germline V CDR1 and CDR2: WSHSY, SAAADI. The CDR3: CASSSLRDRGPRLF. CDR3 bases: TGCGCCAGCAGTTCCCTCCGGGACAGGGGCCCTCGGCTCTTC.

This clone was found once. The CDR3 region has the DNA TGTGCCAGCTCGGGGGAAGACTATGGCTACACCTTC. Encoded protein: CASSGEDYGYTF. The rearrangement joins TRBV7-9 to TRBJ1-2; weak D call: TRBD1 (5 bases). V was clipped by 8 bases and J by 3 bases, with 10 bases between them. This CDR3 has 12 amino acids. Germline V gives CDR1 SEHNR, CDR2 FQNEAQ (reference sequence). Variable domain in full (rest from reference TRBV7-9 and TRBJ1-2): DTGVSQNPRHKITKRGQNVTFRCDPISEHNRLYWYRQTLGQGPEFLTYFQNEAQLEKSRLLSDRFSAERPKGSFSTLEIQRTEQGDSAMYLCASSGEDYGYTFGSGTRLTVV.